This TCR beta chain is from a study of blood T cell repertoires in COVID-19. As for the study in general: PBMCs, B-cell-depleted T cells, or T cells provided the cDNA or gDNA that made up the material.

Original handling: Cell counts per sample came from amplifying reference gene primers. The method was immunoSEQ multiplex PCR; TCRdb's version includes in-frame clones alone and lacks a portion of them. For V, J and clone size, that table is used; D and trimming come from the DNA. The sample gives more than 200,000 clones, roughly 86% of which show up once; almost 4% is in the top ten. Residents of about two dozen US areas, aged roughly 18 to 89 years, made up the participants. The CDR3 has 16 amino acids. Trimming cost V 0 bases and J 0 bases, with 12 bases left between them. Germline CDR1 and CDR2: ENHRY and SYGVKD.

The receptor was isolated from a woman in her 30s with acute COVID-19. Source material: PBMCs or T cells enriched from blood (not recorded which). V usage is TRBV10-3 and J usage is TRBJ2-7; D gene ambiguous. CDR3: CAISESWQRSSYEQYF. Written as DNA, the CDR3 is TGTGCCATCAGTGAGTCGTGGCAGAGGAGCTCCTACGAGCAGTACTTC.